This T cell receptor (beta chain) was found in a study of beta chain features in type 1 diabetes. General study points: Comparison showed that naive, central memory and Treg TCRB repertoires appeared more similar among patients than among healthy donors. The influence of HLA type on TCRB rearrangement stayed undetermined. Moderately but significantly shorter TCRB CDR3s were found in Type 1 diabetes patients in all four CD4+ subsets.

The CDR3 runs to 14 residues. CDR1 SEHNR and CDR2 FQNEAQ come from the germline V gene (reference sequence). The V gene lost 1 base and the J gene lost 5 bases, with 11 bases spanning the gap. Of note for this clone: Its antigen remains unidentified.

Sequencing targeted expressed TCRB transcripts, as all isolated RNA had been reverse transcribed. Assay used: immunoSEQ multiplex PCR; TCRdb lists only in-frame clones, some missing. The sample yields a few hundred thousand clones, about 13% seen once. The sample was naive CD4+ T cells from blood. The chain couples TRBV7-9 to TRBJ2-5, with D possibly being TRBD2 (5 bases). The TCR sequence derives from a woman aged 18-29 years with type 1 diabetes. The CDR3 loop reads CASSLVWGEETQYF. The DNA of the CDR3 is TGTGCCAGCAGCTTAGTATGGGGAGAGGAGACCCAGTACTTC.